This T cell receptor (beta chain) was captured by sequencing in a study of CD8 T cells in Susac syndrome. Reverse transcription of roughly 0.45 to 1 ug RNA used random hexamers. TCR beta CDR3 was amplified by immunoSEQ multiplex PCR. This amplification extended across 54 Vbeta and 13 Jbeta segments. Via MiXCR, TCRdb re-called the immunoSEQ multiplex PCR reads, giving one row per CDR3 protein. The table lists 78,000 or so distinct CDR3 sequences, about 95% of them singletons, with 0.35% to 0.4% in the top ten. The multiple sclerosis controls, all treatment-naive patients, had relapsing-remitting disease that was stable or active. As to this clonotype: The antigen is unknown.

Study observations and caveats: As the study acknowledged, the number of individuals in its TCR sequencing and HLA analysis was relatively small.

V gave up 7 bases and J gave up 5 bases, with 5 bases separating them. The CDR3 sequence is 10 residues long. Germline-derived CDR1 and CDR2 are SGHTA and FQGNSA. The sample was CD8+ T cells from PBMCs. The chain couples TRBV7-2 to TRBJ2-5, with D unresolved. The sequence derives from a human donor with multiple sclerosis. CDR3 residues: CASKGETQYF. CDR3 coding DNA: TGTGCCAGCAAGGGTGAGACCCAGTACTTC.